The 28 T cell receptor beta chains below all came from one sample that was sequenced in a study of T cell changes during pregnancy in multiple sclerosis. Sequencing used immunoSEQ multiplex PCR; TCRdb keeps in-frame clones, though not all of them. The repertoire holds around 72,000 clones, with 91% as singletons. The source was peripheral blood, collected in the third trimester of pregnancy. The receptors come from a female donor in good health, enrolled as a control in a pregnancy study.

V is TRBV28 and J is TRBJ2-3; 7 nucleotides match TRBD2. V trimming: 2 bases; J trimming: 0 bases; junction bases outside the gene matches: 8. The length of the CDR3 is 17 residues. CDR1 and CDR2 from the germline V gene are MDHEN and SYDVKM. The CDR3 loop is CASSLIGSSGSTDTQYF. CDR3 in DNA: TGTGCCAGCAGTTTAATAGGGTCTAGCGGTAGCACAGATACGCAGTATTTT. The entire variable domain, with the rest obtained from reference TRBV28 and TRBJ2-3, is as follows: DVKVTQSSRYLVKRTGEKVFLECVQDMDHENMFWYRQDPGLGLRLIYFSYDVKMKEKGDIPEGYSVSREKKERFSLILESASTNQTSMYLCASSLIGSSGSTDTQYFGPGTRLTVL.

The chain couples TRBV29-1 to TRBJ1-1; 11 bases align to TRBD1. The length of the CDR3 is 14 residues. V trimming: 2 bases; J trimming: 6 bases; junction bases outside the gene matches: 5. Germline assignment: CDR1 SQVTM and CDR2 ANQGSEA. For the CDR3, the DNA is TGCAGCGTTGAAAGGGACAGGGGGGACGCTGAAGCTTTCTTT. Translating gives CSVERDRGDAEAFF.

The rearrangement joins TRBV7-9 to TRBJ1-5, with 8 bases fitting TRBD1. The V gene end was trimmed by 5 bases and the J gene end by 0 bases; junction bases not matched to a gene: 3. CDR1 and CDR2 from the germline V gene are SEHNR and FQNEAQ (reference sequence). This CDR3 contains 15 residues. CDR3 protein: CASSAGGYSNQPQHF. The CDR3 DNA is TGTGCCAGCAGCGCAGGGGGCTATAGCAATCAGCCCCAGCATTTT.

This rearrangement joins TRBV6-1 to TRBJ1-4; 9 nucleotides agree with TRBD1. V lost 4 bases, J lost 8 bases, and 2 bases stayed unmatched. CDR1 is MNHNS, CDR2 SASEGT, per germline. The CDR3 runs to 13 residues. The CDR3, as DNA: TGTGCCAGCAGTGCAGACAGGGGGGAAAAACTGTTTTTT. Encoded protein: CASSADRGEKLFF.

V and J are TRBV29-1 and TRBJ1-1; the D gene is possibly TRBD1 (5 bases). V dropped 2 bases and J dropped 2 bases, with 9 bases sitting between them. CDR1 SQVTM and CDR2 ANQGSEA come from the germline V gene. CDR3 length: 13 residues. The chain's CDR3 is CSVEQTANTEAFF. CDR3 DNA: TGCAGCGTTGAACAGACAGCAAACACTGAAGCTTTCTTT.

The rearrangement uses TRBV2 and TRBJ1-4; D is uncertain. Between the trimmed V and J ends, which lost 4 bases and 0 bases, there was a span of 9 bases. CDR1 is SNHLY, CDR2 FYNNEI, per germline. This CDR3 is built from 15 residues. The CDR3 is CASSGGVATNEKLFF. CDR3 nucleotides: TGTGCCAGCAGTGGGGGAGTTGCAACTAATGAAAAACTGTTTTTT.

The chain joins TRBV27 to TRBJ2-7; 11 nucleotides match TRBD1. The germline V gene has CDR1 MNHEY and CDR2 SMNVEV (reference sequence). CDR3 size: 14 residues. Germline trimming cut 3 bases from V and 3 bases from J; bases unmatched to any gene: 1. CDR3 in DNA: TGTGCCAGCAGTTTGGACAGGGGGCTCTACGAGCAGTACTTC. This gives the protein CASSLDRGLYEQYF.

CDR3 sequence reads: CASSGTRSNEKLFF. CDR3 coding DNA: TGTGCCAGCAGCGGGACACGGAGTAATGAAAAACTGTTTTTT. The chain carries TRBV7-8 and TRBJ1-4; maybe TRBD1 (6 bases). The CDR3 totals 14 residues. The germline gives CDR1 SGHVS, CDR2 FQNEAQ. The V gene lost 5 bases and the J gene lost 4 bases, with 11 bases spanning the gap.

This clone came up once. V usage is TRBV12-5 and J usage is TRBJ2-1; maybe TRBD2 (5 bases). Germline lookup yields CDR1 LGHNT and CDR2 FRNRAP. V was clipped by 8 bases and J by 0 bases, with 8 bases between them. This CDR3 region has 13 residues. This CDR3 reads CASSGNSYNEQFF. In DNA, the CDR3 is TGTGCTAGTAGCGGAAACTCCTACAATGAGCAGTTCTTC.

This rearrangement joins TRBV5-1 to TRBJ1-2; D may be TRBD1 (5 bases). The CDR3 length is 19 residues. From germline, CDR1 is SGHRS and CDR2 YFSETQ. The V end was cut by 0 bases, the J end by 2 bases, with 23 bases between. CDR3 sequence reads: CASSLVLTGFIQANYGYTF. In DNA, the CDR3 is TGCGCCAGCAGCTTGGTCCTTACGGGTTTTATACAGGCAAACTATGGCTACACCTTC. The variable domain in full, completed from reference TRBV5-1 and TRBJ1-2, reads KAGVTQTPRYLIKTRGQQVTLSCSPISGHRSVSWYQQTPGQGLQFLFEYFSETQRNKGNFPGRFSGRQFSNSRSEMNVSTLELGDSALYLCASSLVLTGFIQANYGYTFGSGTRLTVV.

This chain uses TRBV6-5 with TRBJ1-5, with 7 bases lining up with TRBD1. CDR3 length: 14 amino acids. V was clipped by 6 bases and J by 7 bases; unmatched bases: 9. Germline V gene sequence: CDR1 MNHEY, CDR2 SVGAGI. DNA of the CDR3: TGTGCCAGCAGGCCGACAGGGACGGGACAGCCCCAGCATTTT. This encodes CASRPTGTGQPQHF.

The V call is TRBV4-3, the J call TRBJ2-7; weak D call: TRBD1 (5 bases). From germline, CDR1 is LGHNA and CDR2 YSLEER. Trimming pared 1 base from V and 3 bases from J, leaving 13 bases between. The CDR3 totals 15 residues. CDR3 in amino acids: CASSQGIGVFYEQYF. CDR3 in DNA: TGCGCCAGCAGCCAAGGGATAGGGGTTTTCTACGAGCAGTACTTC.

The V and J genes are TRBV19 and TRBJ2-5, with D tentatively TRBD1 (5 bases). Germline CDR1 reads LNHDA; CDR2 reads SQIVND (reference sequence). V shed 7 bases and J shed 4 bases, with 19 bases lying between them. The CDR3 sequence is 15 residues long. CDR3 sequence (DNA): TGTGCCAGTATGCCCCAAGGCAGGGCTGCAGAGACCCAGTACTTC. This sequence encodes CASMPQGRAAETQYF.

The chain uses TRBV4-2 and TRBJ2-7, with 8 bases matching TRBD2. Germline lookup yields CDR1 LGHNA and CDR2 YNFKEQ. V dropped 4 bases and J dropped 5; count of bases not matched to a gene: 10. CDR3 length equals 15 residues. CDR3 sequence reads: CASSPLTGGIDEQYF. The CDR3 region has the DNA TGTGCCAGCAGCCCCCTAACGGGGGGGATTGACGAGCAGTACTTC.

Only a few counts were recorded for this clone. The chain uses TRBV2 and TRBJ1-4; D unresolved. Germline loops: CDR1 SNHLY, CDR2 FYNNEI. The V gene lost 9 bases and the J gene lost 0 bases, with 8 bases spanning the gap. There are 13 residues in the CDR3. This chain's CDR3 is CASSEATNEKLFF. CDR3 DNA sequence: TGTGCCAGTTCGGAGGCAACTAATGAAAAACTGTTTTTT.

This clone has just one count. This chain joins TRBV4-1 and TRBJ2-7; weak D call: TRBD2 (7 bases). Germline V CDR1 and CDR2: MGHRA, YSYEKL. The germline V and J ends were trimmed by 4 bases and 0 bases, with 16 bases remaining between them. This CDR3 is 16 amino acids long. Here the CDR3 reads CASSPLGGGPSYEQYF. CDR3 DNA sequence: TGCGCCAGCAGCCCTCTGGGGGGGGGCCCCTCCTACGAGCAGTACTTC.

The chain recombines TRBV7-9 with TRBJ1-3; D call uncertain. Germline assignment: CDR1 SEHNR and CDR2 FQNEAQ (reference sequence). V gave up 3 bases and J gave up 0 bases, with 6 bases separating them. The CDR3 length is 14 residues. CDR3: CASSFGSSGNTIYF. The CDR3 region has the DNA TGTGCCAGCAGCTTCGGGAGCTCTGGAAACACCATATATTTT.

The chain has TRBV6-4 and TRBJ2-1; TRBD2 matches at 16 bases. The V segment lost 9 bases and the J segment 7 bases; nucleotides outside the gene matches: 15. The germline CDR1 and CDR2 sequences are MRHNA and SNTAGT. This CDR3 is built from 18 residues. The CDR3 nucleotides are TGTGCCAGTCAATTAACCGGGACTAGCGGGAGGGTGGGGAATGAGCAGTTCTTC. This encodes CASQLTGTSGRVGNEQFF.

The chain couples TRBV7-6 to TRBJ1-1; perhaps TRBD1 as D (6 bases). CDR1 is SGHVS, CDR2 FNYEAQ, per germline. Trimming took 3 bases from V and 1 from J, leaving 15 bases between them. The CDR3 has 16 residues. CDR3 sequence: CASSLGVGHTNTEAFF. The CDR3 nucleotides read TGTGCCAGCAGCTTGGGGGTGGGACACACGAACACTGAAGCTTTCTTT.

The genes are TRBV11-2 and TRBJ2-3; TRBD2 is a possible D gene (6 bases). Trimming took 5 bases from V and 1 from J, leaving 16 bases between them. The CDR3 contains 16 residues. CDR1 SGHAT and CDR2 FQNNGV come from the germline V gene. The CDR3 DNA reads TGTGCCAGCAGCCCGCAAACTAGCAGCCGCACAGATACGCAGTATTTT. Translating it yields CASSPQTSSRTDTQYF.

This clone has more than one count but fewer than ten. The chain uses TRBV7-2 and TRBJ1-1, with TRBD1 as a possible D gene (6 bases). Germline loops: CDR1 SGHTA, CDR2 FQGNSA. V was shortened by 2 bases and J by 1 base, with 14 bases between the two germline ends. The CDR3 spans 16 residues. CDR3 DNA sequence: TGTGCCAGCAGCTTAAGGTCAGGACAGACGAACACTGAAGCTTTCTTT. This codes for CASSLRSGQTNTEAFF.

The chain employs TRBV6-1 and TRBJ1-2; the D is unclear. The V end lost 4 bases, the J end lost 2 bases, and 8 bases lay between the germline ends. This CDR3 spans 13 amino acids. Germline CDR1 is MNHNS and CDR2 is SASEGT. The CDR3 sequence is CASSGSGNYGYTF. Written as DNA, the CDR3 is TGTGCCAGCAGTGGTTCAGGAAACTATGGCTACACCTTC.

The chain employs TRBV6-1 and TRBJ1-4; the match to TRBD1 covers 7 bases. V trimming: 4 bases; J trimming: 7 bases; junction bases outside the gene matches: 15. The CDR3 length is 17 residues. Germline V gene data show CDR1 as MNHNS and CDR2 as SASEGT. This CDR3 is CASSGYHRGEASEKLFF. The CDR3 DNA follows: TGTGCCAGCAGTGGATACCACAGGGGAGAGGCTTCTGAAAAACTGTTTTTT.

This chain connects TRBV6-5 to TRBJ2-5; TRBD1 is a possible D gene (6 bases). Trimming removed 0 bases at V and 5 bases at J, with 13 bases between. Germline CDR1 is MNHEY and CDR2 is SVGAGI. The length of the CDR3 is 15 residues. CDR3 in amino acids: CASSYSNRQGETQYF. CDR3 in DNA: TGTGCCAGCAGTTACTCGAATCGGCAGGGGGAGACCCAGTACTTC.

In DNA form, the CDR3 reads TGTGCCAGCAGTCTCGGACAGGGTTTCTACAATGAGCAGTTCTTC. This translates into CASSLGQGFYNEQFF. This chain uses TRBV28 with TRBJ2-1, with 8 bases fitting TRBD1. CDR3 length: 15 amino acids. V dropped 5 bases and J dropped 3; count of bases not matched to a gene: 6. The germline gives CDR1 MDHEN, CDR2 SYDVKM.

This clone appeared once. The rearrangement uses TRBV5-6 and TRBJ1-2, with 12 bases aligning to TRBD1. Unmatched junction bases numbered 9, after V lost 4 bases and J lost 11 bases. From germline, CDR1 is SGHDT and CDR2 YYEEEE. The CDR3 contains 14 residues. The CDR3 nucleotides are TGTGCCAGCAGCGGGGACAGGGGGCTTCAGGGATACACCTTC. Protein sequence: CASSGDRGLQGYTF.

CDR3 nucleotide sequence: TGTGCCAGCAGCTTCCTAGCGGGAGGGCCAACAGATACGCAGTATTTT. Translated, it gives CASSFLAGGPTDTQYF. The chain uses TRBV5-4 and TRBJ2-3; 12 bases line up with TRBD2. The CDR3 extends over 16 amino acids. The germline CDR1 and CDR2 sequences are SGHNT and YYREEE (reference sequence). The V segment lost 2 bases and the J segment 3 bases; nucleotides outside the gene matches: 4.

The chain uses TRBV6-1 and TRBJ1-4; D may be TRBD1 (5 bases). V was trimmed by 7 bases and J by 5 bases, leaving 14 bases between them. CDR1 is MNHNS, CDR2 SASEGT, per germline. The CDR3 consists of 14 residues. The DNA of the CDR3 is TGTGCCAGCATCCGGCGGGGGGAAAATGAAAAACTGTTTTTT. Its translation is CASIRRGENEKLFF.